This TCR beta chain came from a study of blood T cell repertoires in COVID-19. Study-level information: Sources were T cells, B-cell-depleted T cells, or PBMCs; the material itself was cDNA or gDNA.

Assignments of participants to cohorts depended upon their own reported clinical history. Symptom resolution, clearance, or two negative PCRs marked the recovered donors of Cohort 3. V lost 0 bases and J lost 3, with 11 bases in between. This CDR3 spans 15 amino acids. Germline V gives CDR1 KGHSH, CDR2 LQKENI. In the authors' methods: Estimation of nucleated cell counts relied on the amplification of reference gene primers. The table came from immunoSEQ multiplex PCR; TCRdb's copy has only in-frame clones and leaves some out. The DNA was the basis for D and trimming; V, J and clone size are from that table. Seen here are roughly 250,000 clones, over 80% observed once, and the top ten hold 1.5% to 2%.

The chain carries TRBV18 and TRBJ1-1; D is undetermined. Sequencing was done on a sample of PBMCs or T cells enriched from blood (not recorded which). The receptor was isolated from a young woman who had recovered from COVID-19. This chain's CDR3 is CASSPPPGIYTEAFF. CDR3 bases: TGTGCCAGCTCACCACCACCCGGGATCTACACTGAAGCTTTCTTT.